The rows below give T cell receptor beta chains drawn from one sample of a study of beta chain features in type 1 diabetes. The data were produced by immunoSEQ multiplex PCR, yet TCRdb's version contains in-frame clones alone and is incomplete. Here the sample spans around 430,000 clones, 30% being singletons. The source material was naive CD4+ T cells from blood. Source of these receptors: a man between 18 and 29 years old in good health. CDR3s include the opening cysteine and the closing phenylalanine or tryptophan. D genes are given only for firm matches. Clone size is shown for a subset of rows, as once, few, many or a class of expanded clone.

-	TRBV10-3	TRBJ1-1	few	CAISESRQGSGEAFF	TGTGCCATCAGTGAGTCGCGTCAGGGGAGCGGTGAAGCTTTCTTT
-	TRBV29-1	TRBJ2-1	-	CSVEEGEASSYNEQFF	TGCAGCGTTGAAGAAGGGGAGGCTAGCTCCTACAATGAGCAGTTCTTC
-	TRBV30	TRBJ2-1	-	CAWSVRPYNEQFF	TGTGCCTGGAGTGTCCGACCTTACAATGAGCAGTTCTTC
-	TRBV29-1	TRBJ2-7	few	CSVEGGSGEQYF	TGCAGCGTTGAAGGCGGGTCCGGCGAGCAGTACTTC
-	TRBV7-9	TRBJ2-7	once	CASSLREHEQYF	TGTGCCAGCAGCTTAAGGGAGCACGAGCAGTACTTC
TRBD1	TRBV10-3	TRBJ2-3	-	CAISESADRGYTQYF	TGTGCCATCAGTGAGTCCGCCGACAGGGGTTATACGCAGTATTTT
-	TRBV4-2	TRBJ2-5	-	CASSQVRGGETQYF	TGTGCCAGCAGCCAAGTGCGGGGAGGAGAGACCCAGTACTTC
TRBD2	TRBV4-2	TRBJ2-3	-	CATRAGEGKDTQYF	TGTGCCACCCGAGCGGGAGAAGGGAAAGATACGCAGTATTTT
TRBD1	TRBV27	TRBJ2-2	few	CASSLQGADGELFF	TGTGCCAGCAGTTTACAGGGGGCGGACGGGGAGCTGTTTTTT
-	TRBV30	TRBJ2-3	few	CAWSRDQITDTQYF	TGTGCCTGGAGCCGGGACCAAATCACAGATACGCAGTATTTT
TRBD2	TRBV7-2	TRBJ2-5	-	CASSISGTSGRETQYF	TGTGCCAGCAGCATATCCGGGACTAGCGGGAGAGAGACCCAGTACTTC
-	TRBV30	TRBJ1-1	-	CAREGRPGTEAFF	TGTGCCCGGGAAGGGAGGCCGGGCACTGAAGCTTTCTTT
TRBD2	TRBV5-6	TRBJ2-7	-	CASSLVEGGPGEQYF	TGTGCCAGCAGCTTGGTAGAGGGAGGGCCTGGAGAGCAGTACTTC
TRBD2	TRBV7-2	TRBJ2-7	-	CASSLSSGPYEQYF	TGTGCCAGCAGCTTATCTAGCGGTCCCTACGAGCAGTACTTC
TRBD1	TRBV9	TRBJ2-6	-	CASSKTGAGANVLTF	TGTGCCAGCAGTAAAACAGGGGCCGGGGCCAACGTCCTGACTTTC
TRBD2	TRBV9	TRBJ2-7	few	CASSSRTSGSYEQYF	TGTGCCAGCAGCTCAAGGACTAGCGGTAGCTACGAGCAGTACTTC
TRBD2	TRBV9	TRBJ2-1	-	CASSVPGLAYNEQLF	TGTGCCAGCAGCGTCCCGGGACTAGCGTACAATGAGCAGCTCTTC
-	TRBV30	TRBJ2-7	few	CAWNYPGLDISNF	TGTGCCTGGAACTATCCCGGTTTAGACATCTCGAACTTC
-	TRBV9	TRBJ2-2	few	CASRTDARAGELFF	TGTGCCAGCAGGACCGACGCTAGGGCCGGGGAGCTGTTTTTT
TRBD2	TRBV19	TRBJ2-7	-	CASSIGLGAYEQYF	TGTGCCAGTAGTATCGGACTAGGAGCCTACGAGCAGTACTTC
-	TRBV4-1	TRBJ1-1	-	CASSQTRYSTEAFF	TGCGCCAGCAGCCAAACGAGGTACAGCACTGAAGCTTTCTTT
TRBD1	TRBV7-9	TRBJ2-5	-	CASSRDRGSGETQYF	TGTGCCAGCAGTAGGGACAGGGGATCGGGAGAGACCCAGTACTTC
TRBD2	TRBV30	TRBJ2-1	few	CACYPRGGSYNEQFF	TGTGCCTGCTATCCTCGGGGAGGGTCCTACAATGAGCAGTTCTTC
-	TRBV7-9	TRBJ2-3	-	CASSFRATEADTQYF	TGTGCCAGCAGCTTCCGGGCAACTGAAGCAGATACGCAGTATTTT
-	TRBV4-3	TRBJ2-2	few	CASSQEGGFANTGELFF	TGCGCCAGCAGCCAAGAAGGAGGGTTCGCGAACACCGGGGAGCTGTTTTTT
TRBD1	TRBV11-2	TRBJ2-2	-	CASSTDRASGELFF	TGTGCCAGCAGCACGGACAGGGCTAGCGGGGAGCTGTTTTTT
-	TRBV9	TRBJ2-7	-	CASSVEGGTTYEQYF	TGTGCCAGCAGCGTAGAAGGGGGGACTACCTACGAGCAGTACTTC
-	TRBV2	TRBJ2-6	-	CASRYPGVGANVLTF	TGTGCCAGCAGATACCCGGGGGTCGGGGCCAACGTCCTGACTTTC
-	TRBV30	TRBJ2-1	few	CAWSKLAQYNEQFF	TGTGCCTGGAGTAAGCTAGCGCAGTACAATGAGCAGTTCTTC
-	TRBV5-4	TRBJ2-3	-	CASSLAQGTDTQYF	TGTGCCAGCAGCTTGGCTCAGGGAACAGATACGCAGTATTTT
-	TRBV30	TRBJ2-2	-	CAWSLRGNTGELFF	TGTGCCTGGAGTCTACGGGGGAACACCGGGGAGCTGTTTTTT
TRBD1	TRBV12-5	TRBJ2-7	few	CASGLVGTEKYEQYF	TGTGCTAGTGGTTTGGTTGGGACAGAGAAATACGAGCAGTACTTC
-	TRBV20-1	TRBJ2-1	few	CSVAGRQQFF	TGCAGTGTCGCGGGCCGCCAGCAGTTCTTC
-	TRBV29-1	TRBJ1-2	-	CSIPGGFGNYGYTF	TGCAGCATCCCGGGGGGATTCGGGAACTATGGCTACACCTTC
TRBD2	TRBV5-4	TRBJ2-5	-	CASSLAGGYQETQYF	TGTGCCAGCAGCTTGGCGGGAGGGTACCAAGAGACCCAGTACTTC
-	TRBV7-9	TRBJ2-3	-	CASSLGAEYF	TGTGCCAGCAGCCTGGGGGCGGAGTATTTT
-	TRBV18	TRBJ2-5	few	CASSPSQGRETQYF	TGTGCCAGCTCACCAAGCCAGGGGCGGGAGACCCAGTACTTC
TRBD2	TRBV7-2	TRBJ2-3	-	CASSLPAGYTDTQYF	TGTGCCAGCAGCTTGCCAGCGGGATACACAGATACGCAGTATTTT
TRBD1	TRBV6-5	TRBJ2-7	few	CASSPGQSSYEQYF	TGTGCCAGCAGCCCGGGACAGAGTTCCTACGAGCAGTACTTC
-	TRBV28	TRBJ2-1	-	CASRRLEESYNEQFF	TGTGCCAGCAGGCGACTGGAGGAGTCCTACAATGAGCAGTTCTTC
TRBD1	TRBV14	TRBJ2-3	-	CASSLLTGRTDTQYF	TGTGCCAGCAGCCTACTGACAGGGCGCACAGATACGCAGTATTTT
-	TRBV5-1	TRBJ2-3	-	CASSLGLSDTQYF	TGCGCCAGCAGCTTGGGACTATCAGATACGCAGTATTTT
TRBD1	TRBV30	TRBJ2-7	-	CAWTRDSVLTYEQYF	TGTGCCTGGACTAGGGACAGTGTACTAACCTACGAGCAGTACTTC
TRBD1	TRBV4-3	TRBJ1-4	-	CASSRQGTNEKLFF	TGCGCCAGCAGCCGACAGGGTACTAATGAAAAACTGTTTTTT
-	TRBV2	TRBJ2-2	-	CASSAQGGDTGELFF	TGTGCCAGCAGTGCACAGGGAGGGGACACCGGGGAGCTGTTTTTT
TRBD1	TRBV7-2	TRBJ2-5	-	CASSGRDRIGETQYF	TGTGCCAGCAGCGGCCGGGACAGGATTGGGGAGACCCAGTACTTC
-	TRBV10-3	TRBJ2-5	few	CAISDGIQETQYF	TGTGCCATCAGTGACGGTATCCAAGAGACCCAGTACTTC
TRBD1	TRBV7-9	TRBJ2-1	-	CASSPLGAGQVDNEQFF	TGTGCCAGCAGCCCTCTCGGGGCCGGACAGGTAGACAATGAGCAGTTCTTC
TRBD2	TRBV4-2	TRBJ2-3	-	CASSQDGRAGLAGAPDTQYF	TGTGCCAGCAGCCAAGATGGACGTGCAGGACTAGCGGGAGCCCCAGATACGCAGTATTTT
-	TRBV5-1	TRBJ2-1	-	CASSRDHTYNEQFF	TGCGCCAGCAGCCGGGACCACACCTACAATGAGCAGTTCTTC
-	TRBV30	TRBJ1-5	-	CAWMWVWGTGNQPQHF	TGTGCCTGGATGTGGGTTTGGGGTACGGGCAATCAGCCCCAGCATTTT
-	TRBV29-1	TRBJ1-4	few	CSVDQGIRRKLFF	TGCAGCGTTGATCAAGGGATCCGAAGGAAACTGTTTTTT
-	TRBV2	TRBJ2-3	-	CASSQRFTDTQYF	TGTGCCAGCAGTCAGCGCTTCACAGATACGCAGTATTTT